The next 21 T cell receptor beta chains were all read from a single sample in a study of CD8 T cells in ankylosing spondylitis. TCRdb redid the calling of the 5' RACE reads with MiXCR, one entry per CDR3 protein. Found here are 250,000 to 400,000 distinct CDR3 sequences, 11% of them singletons; the top ten hold around 8.4%. The sample consisted of blood, either unsorted or a sorted T cell fraction (not recorded which). Receptor source: a female donor with ankylosing spondylitis or in good health (not recorded which).

This clonotype was counted at least ten times. J is TRBJ1-5 and V is TRBV10-3, with D possibly TRBD1 on 6 matching bases. Trimming shortened V by 11 bases and J by 5 bases, and 16 bases separated the two germline ends. This CDR3 spans 13 amino acids. From germline, CDR1 is ENHRY and CDR2 SYGVKD. CDR3 loop: CAVTPGVDQPQHF. The CDR3 DNA follows: TGTGCCGTGACACCAGGGGTGGATCAGCCCCAGCATTTT.

The sample holds many counts of this clonotype. This chain links TRBV3-1 with TRBJ2-3; D gene unclear. This CDR3 spans 13 amino acids. With 2 bases removed from V and 1 base from J, the gap between germline ends came to 4 bases. Germline V lookup: CDR1 LGHDT, CDR2 YNNKEL (reference sequence). The CDR3: CASSQLGTDTQYF. The CDR3 DNA reads TGTGCCAGCAGCCAATTGGGCACAGATACGCAGTATTTT.

The chain joins TRBV30 to TRBJ1-1; D is uncertain. V shed 3 bases and J shed 12 bases, with 5 bases lying between them. This CDR3 has 8 amino acids. Germline V gives CDR1 GTSNPN, CDR2 SVGIG (reference sequence). The CDR3 is CAWRKTFF. The CDR3 DNA follows: TGTGCCTGGAGGAAAACTTTCTTT.

This clonotype came up many times. This chain joins TRBV20-1 and TRBJ2-7, with D unclear. Germline-derived CDR1 and CDR2 are DFQATT and SNEGSKA (reference sequence). The CDR3 is made up of 13 amino acids. V lost 1 base and J 0 bases, leaving 7 bases between the germline ends. The CDR3: CSARVTSSYEQYF. CDR3 sequence (DNA): TGCAGTGCTAGAGTGACGAGCTCCTACGAGCAGTACTTC.

A word on this clonotype: A much larger clone lies a single base off, so this may be a read error. The J gene is TRBJ2-3, the V gene TRBV28; D possibly corresponds to TRBD2 (5 bases). This CDR3 region has 17 residues. Germline V CDR1 and CDR2: MDHEN, SYDVKM. The DNA of the CDR3 is TGTGCCAACAGTTTAAATGGACTCCGAGCTAGCACAGATACGCAGTATTTT. Translating gives CANSLNGLRASTDTQYF.

This clonotype was seen ten or more times. V and J are TRBV12-3 or TRBV12-4 and TRBJ1-1, with D perhaps matching TRBD1 (6 bases). The CDR3 consists of 14 residues. V dropped 4 bases and J dropped 1 base, with 10 bases sitting between them. CDR3 region: CASSWLQGNTEAFF. In DNA form, the CDR3 reads TGTGCCAGCAGTTGGCTACAGGGGAACACTGAAGCTTTCTTT.

At least ten counts were recorded for this clonotype. The chain combines TRBV7-9 with TRBJ2-6; maybe TRBD1 (6 bases). V shed 6 bases and J shed 2 bases, with 8 bases lying between them. This CDR3 is 14 amino acids long. Germline CDR1 and CDR2: SEHNR and FQNEAQ (reference sequence). The CDR3 loop reads CASRDSAGANVLTF. The CDR3 nucleotides read TGTGCCAGCAGGGACAGTGCTGGGGCCAACGTCCTGACTTTC.

The sample holds many counts of this clonotype. This rearrangement joins TRBV4-2 to TRBJ2-7, with D hard to call. CDR1 and CDR2 (germline): LGHNA, YNFKEQ. CDR3 length equals 13 residues. Deletions cut 1 base from V and 1 base from J, with 5 bases between. CDR3 sequence (DNA): TGTGCCAGCAGCCAAGGGTTTTCCTACGAGCAGTACTTC. Its translation: CASSQGFSYEQYF.

This clonotype was seen a handful of times. The CDR3 is CASSQDLGLAVTGELFF. The CDR3 DNA is TGCGCCAGCAGCCAAGATCTTGGGTTAGCGGTTACCGGGGAGCTGTTTTTT. This chain joins TRBV4-3 and TRBJ2-2, with D possibly being TRBD2 (6 bases). From germline, CDR1 is LGHNA and CDR2 YSLEER. The CDR3 runs to 17 residues. Trimming left V 0 bases short and J 5 bases short, with 16 bases between.

This clonotype was seen ten or more times. The J gene is TRBJ1-5, the V gene TRBV12-3 or TRBV12-4; D ambiguous. V was trimmed by 3 bases and J by 7 bases, leaving 13 bases between them. The CDR3 has 14 residues. This chain's CDR3 is CASSLLAQNQPQHF. Here the CDR3 DNA reads TGTGCCAGCAGTTTGTTGGCTCAAAACCAGCCCCAGCATTTT.

Of note for this clonotype: A single base separates this from a much larger clone, so it may be a read error. V gene TRBV9 combines with J gene TRBJ2-7; no definite D call. The germline V and J ends were trimmed by 0 bases and 5 bases, with 12 bases remaining between them. CDR3 length: 14 residues. The germline V gene has CDR1 SGDLS and CDR2 YYNGEE. CDR3 nucleotides: TGTGCCAGCAGCGTAGAGAGGCATCCCAACGAGCAGTACTTC. Residues: CASSVERHPNEQYF.

This clonotype was detected a few times. The rearrangement uses TRBV12-3 or TRBV12-4 and TRBJ2-2; D may be TRBD1 (6 bases). The germline V and J ends were trimmed by 1 base and 6 bases, with 12 bases remaining between them. The CDR3 has 15 amino acids. For the CDR3, the DNA is TGTGCCAGCAGTTTAGAGGCAGGGGTCCCCGGGGAGCTGTTTTTT. Protein product: CASSLEAGVPGELFF.

This clonotype was counted many times. The chain is built from TRBV9 and TRBJ2-1, with TRBD1 matching 9 bases. This CDR3 is built from 15 residues. V lost 4 bases, J lost 5 bases, and 7 bases stayed unmatched. Germline-derived CDR1 and CDR2 are SGDLS and YYNGEE. CDR3 residues: CASSTGQGTHNEQFF. CDR3 coding DNA: TGTGCCAGCAGCACCGGACAGGGGACGCACAATGAGCAGTTCTTC.

In the case of this clonotype: Because it lacks the conserved phenylalanine or tryptophan at the end, this CDR3 is likely a read error. This rearrangement joins TRBV20-1 to TRBJ1-1; no reliable D call. Looked up from germline, CDR1 is DFQATT and CDR2 is SNEGSKA (reference sequence). The V end was cut by 3 bases, the J end by 5 bases, with 10 bases between. This CDR3 comprises 12 residues. CDR3 region: CSARETGTEAFL. The CDR3 nucleotides are TGCAGTGCTAGGGAAACGGGGACTGAAGCTTTCTTG.

This clonotype was counted a few times. The V call is TRBV3-1, the J call TRBJ1-2, with D tentatively TRBD1 (6 bases). This CDR3 is built from 15 residues. Germline CDR1 LGHDT, CDR2 YNNKEL (reference sequence). The V end was cut by 0 bases, the J end by 2 bases, with 10 bases between. In DNA form, the CDR3 reads TGTGCCAGCAGCCAAGATTGGACAGCCAACTATGGCTACACCTTC. As protein: CASSQDWTANYGYTF.

This clonotype came up many times. The chain employs TRBV20-1 and TRBJ1-2; D is perhaps TRBD1 (5 bases). The germline V and J ends were trimmed by 3 bases and 4 bases, with 15 bases remaining between them. Germline assignment: CDR1 DFQATT and CDR2 SNEGSKA (reference sequence). This CDR3 has 14 amino acids. The CDR3: CSASLGGVSYGYTF. The CDR3 DNA sequence: TGCAGTGCTAGCCTGGGGGGGGTTAGCTATGGCTACACCTTC.

This clonotype occurred many times. This chain joins TRBV5-1 and TRBJ2-7; possibly TRBD2 for D (5 bases). The CDR3 is made up of 14 amino acids. The germline CDR1 and CDR2 sequences are SGHRS and YFSETQ. Deletions cut 2 bases from V and 3 bases from J, with 12 bases between. This chain's CDR3 is CASSLRNGGYEQYF. In DNA form, the CDR3 reads TGCGCCAGCAGCTTACGGAATGGAGGCTACGAGCAGTACTTC.

The rearrangement uses TRBV5-1 and TRBJ2-1; no definite D call. Trimming pared 1 base from V and 8 bases from J, leaving 13 bases between. The CDR3 totals 14 residues. CDR1 and CDR2 (germline): SGHRS, YFSETQ. In DNA form, the CDR3 reads TGCGCCAGCAGCTTGTTGGTAGCCGCGGATGAGCAGTTCTTC. This gives the protein CASSLLVAADEQFF.

This clonotype occurred many times. The chain employs TRBV6-2 or TRBV6-3 and TRBJ2-2; TRBD2 agrees at 8 bases. This CDR3 contains 17 residues. Germline CDR1 is MNHEY and CDR2 is SVGEGT. J was trimmed by 5 bases and V by 3 bases; bases with no gene match: 11. The CDR3 region has the DNA TGTGCCAGCAGTTATTTTAGCGGGATTTCGAGTACCGGGGAGCTGTTTTTT. This codes for CASSYFSGISSTGELFF.

A note on this clonotype: A much more abundant neighbour one base away suggests this may be a read error. The CDR3 sequence: CSVDAGGETQSF. CDR3 bases: TGCAGCGTTGATGCGGGAGGGGAGACCCAGTCCTTC. The V call is TRBV29-1, the J call TRBJ2-5, with TRBD2 identical over 9 bases. CDR3 length equals 12 residues. Germline-derived CDR1 and CDR2 are SQVTM and ANQGSEA.

The chain carries TRBV3-1 and TRBJ1-6; D is possibly TRBD1 (6 bases). Trimming took 1 base from V and 6 from J, leaving 7 bases between them. The CDR3 sequence is 14 residues long. CDR1 and CDR2 (germline): LGHDT, YNNKEL (reference sequence). Here the CDR3 reads CASSQVQGNSPLHF. The CDR3 DNA sequence: TGTGCCAGCAGCCAAGTACAGGGTAATTCACCCCTCCACTTT. Drawing the rest from reference TRBV3-1 and TRBJ1-6, the complete variable domain is DTAVSQTPKYLVTQMGNDKSIKCEQNLGHDTMYWYKQDSKKFLKIMFSYNNKELIINETVPNRFSPKSPDKAHLNLHINSLELGDSAVYFCASSQVQGNSPLHFGNGTRLTVT.